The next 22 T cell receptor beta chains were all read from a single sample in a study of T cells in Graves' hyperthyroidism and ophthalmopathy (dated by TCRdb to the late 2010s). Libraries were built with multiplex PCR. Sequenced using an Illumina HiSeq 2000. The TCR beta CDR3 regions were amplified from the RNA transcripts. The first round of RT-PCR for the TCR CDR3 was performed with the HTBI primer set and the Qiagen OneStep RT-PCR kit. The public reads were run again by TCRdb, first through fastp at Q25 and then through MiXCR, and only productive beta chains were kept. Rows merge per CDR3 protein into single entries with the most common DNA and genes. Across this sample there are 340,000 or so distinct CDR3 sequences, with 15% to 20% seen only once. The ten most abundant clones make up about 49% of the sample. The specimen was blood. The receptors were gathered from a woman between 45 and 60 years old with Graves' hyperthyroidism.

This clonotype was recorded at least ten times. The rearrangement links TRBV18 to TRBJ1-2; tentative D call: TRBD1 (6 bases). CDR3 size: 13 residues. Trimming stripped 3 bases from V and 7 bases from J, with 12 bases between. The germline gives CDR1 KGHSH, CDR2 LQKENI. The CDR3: CASSPRTDSGYTF. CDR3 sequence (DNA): TGTGCCAGCTCACCGAGGACGGACAGTGGCTACACCTTC.

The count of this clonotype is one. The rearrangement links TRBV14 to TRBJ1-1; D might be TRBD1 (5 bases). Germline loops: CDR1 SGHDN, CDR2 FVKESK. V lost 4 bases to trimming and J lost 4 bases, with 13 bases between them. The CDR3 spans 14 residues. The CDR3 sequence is CASSPNSGGTEAFF. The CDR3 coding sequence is TGTGCCAGCAGCCCCAACTCGGGGGGCACTGAAGCTTTCTTT.

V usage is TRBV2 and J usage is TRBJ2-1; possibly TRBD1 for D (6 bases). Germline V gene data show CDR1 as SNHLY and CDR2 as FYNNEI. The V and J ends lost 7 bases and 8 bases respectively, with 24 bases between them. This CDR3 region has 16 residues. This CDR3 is CASIPEGTSGIYEQFF. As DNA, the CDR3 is TGTGCCAGCATTCCAGAGGGGACATCAGGCATCTATGAGCAGTTCTTC.

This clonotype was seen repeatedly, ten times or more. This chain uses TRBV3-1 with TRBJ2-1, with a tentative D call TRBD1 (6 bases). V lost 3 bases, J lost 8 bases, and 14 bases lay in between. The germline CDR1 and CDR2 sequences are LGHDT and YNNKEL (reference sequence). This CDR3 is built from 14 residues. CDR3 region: CASSQYIRGYEQFF. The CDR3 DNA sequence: TGTGCCAGCAGCCAGTATATAAGGGGGTATGAGCAGTTCTTC.

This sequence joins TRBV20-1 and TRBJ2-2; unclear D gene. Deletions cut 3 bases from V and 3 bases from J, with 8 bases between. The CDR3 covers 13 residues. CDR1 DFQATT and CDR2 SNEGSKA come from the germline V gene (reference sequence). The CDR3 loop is CSASRPYTGELFF. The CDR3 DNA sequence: TGCAGTGCTAGTAGGCCATACACCGGGGAGCTGTTTTTT.

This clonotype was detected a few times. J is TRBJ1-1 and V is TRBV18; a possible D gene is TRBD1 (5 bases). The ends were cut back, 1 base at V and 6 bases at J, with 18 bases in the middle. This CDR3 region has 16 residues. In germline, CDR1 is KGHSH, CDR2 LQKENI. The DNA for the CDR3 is TGTGCCAGCTCACCACGGGACGACAGTGTGTACGCTGAAGCTTTCTTT. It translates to CASSPRDDSVYAEAFF. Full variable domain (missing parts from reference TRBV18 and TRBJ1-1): NAGVMQNPRHLVRRRGQEARLRCSPMKGHSHVYWYRQLPEEGLKFMVYLQKENIIDESGMPKERFSAEFPKEGPSILRIQQVVRGDSAAYFCASSPRDDSVYAEAFFGQGTRLTVV.

The CDR3 region is CASSLVMGADYGYTF. The CDR3 nucleotides read TGTGCCAGCAGCTTGGTGATGGGGGCAGACTATGGCTACACCTTC. The rearrangement links TRBV5-4 to TRBJ1-2; TRBD1 might be the D (6 bases). CDR1 is SGHNT, CDR2 YYREEE, per germline (reference sequence). The CDR3 sequence is 15 residues long. Deletions cut 0 bases from V and 3 bases from J, with 12 bases between.

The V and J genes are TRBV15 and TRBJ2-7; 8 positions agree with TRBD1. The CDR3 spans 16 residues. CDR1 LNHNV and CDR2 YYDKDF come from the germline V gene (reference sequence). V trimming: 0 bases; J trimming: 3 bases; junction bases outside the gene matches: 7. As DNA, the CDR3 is TGTGCCACCAGCAGAGAATCAGGGGGCGGATTCTACGAGCAGTACTTC. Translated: CATSRESGGGFYEQYF.

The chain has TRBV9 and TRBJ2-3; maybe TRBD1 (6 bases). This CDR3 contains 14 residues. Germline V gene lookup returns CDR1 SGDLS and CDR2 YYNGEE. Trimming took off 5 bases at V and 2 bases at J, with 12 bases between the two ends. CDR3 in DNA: TGTGCCAGCAGTTACAGGGTAGTCACAGATACGCAGTATTTT. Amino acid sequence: CASSYRVVTDTQYF.

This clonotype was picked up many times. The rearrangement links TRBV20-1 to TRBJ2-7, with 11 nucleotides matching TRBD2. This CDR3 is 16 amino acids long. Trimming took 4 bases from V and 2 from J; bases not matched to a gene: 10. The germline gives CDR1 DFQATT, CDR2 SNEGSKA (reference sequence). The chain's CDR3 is CSATDPGLADTYEQYF. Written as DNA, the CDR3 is TGCAGTGCTACCGACCCGGGACTAGCGGATACCTACGAGCAGTACTTC.

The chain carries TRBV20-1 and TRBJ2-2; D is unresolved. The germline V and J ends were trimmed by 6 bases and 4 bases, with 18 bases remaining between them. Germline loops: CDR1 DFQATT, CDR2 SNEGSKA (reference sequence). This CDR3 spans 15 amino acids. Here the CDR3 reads CSAQTKVGPTGELFF. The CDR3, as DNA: TGCAGTGCCCAGACGAAGGTTGGGCCCACCGGGGAGCTGTTTTTT.

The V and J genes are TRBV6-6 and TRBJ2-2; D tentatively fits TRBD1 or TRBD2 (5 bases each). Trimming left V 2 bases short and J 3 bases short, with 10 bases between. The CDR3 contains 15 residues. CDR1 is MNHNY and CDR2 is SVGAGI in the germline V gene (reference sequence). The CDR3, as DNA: TGTGCCAGCAGTTACAGAGGGGTGGACACCGGGGAGCTGTTTTTT. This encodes CASSYRGVDTGELFF.

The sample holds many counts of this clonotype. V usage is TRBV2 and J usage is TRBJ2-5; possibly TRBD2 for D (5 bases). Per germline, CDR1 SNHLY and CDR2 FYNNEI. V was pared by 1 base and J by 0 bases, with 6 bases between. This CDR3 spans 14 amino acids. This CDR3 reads CASSEGSDQETQYF. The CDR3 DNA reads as TGTGCCAGCAGTGAAGGTAGCGACCAAGAGACCCAGTACTTC.

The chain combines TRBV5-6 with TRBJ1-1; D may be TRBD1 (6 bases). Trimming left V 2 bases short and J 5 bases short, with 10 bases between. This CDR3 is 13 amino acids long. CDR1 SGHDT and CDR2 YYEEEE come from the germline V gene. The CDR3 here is CASSLWGRTEAFF. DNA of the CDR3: TGTGCCAGCAGCTTATGGGGGCGGACTGAAGCTTTCTTT.

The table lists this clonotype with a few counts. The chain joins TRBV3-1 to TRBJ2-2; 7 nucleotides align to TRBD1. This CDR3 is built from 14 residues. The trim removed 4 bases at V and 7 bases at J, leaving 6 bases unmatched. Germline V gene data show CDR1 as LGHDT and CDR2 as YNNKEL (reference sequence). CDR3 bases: TGTGCCAGCAGCCCTCGAGGGGGCAACGGGGAGCTGTTTTTT. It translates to CASSPRGGNGELFF. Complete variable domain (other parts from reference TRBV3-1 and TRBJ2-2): DTAVSQTPKYLVTQMGNDKSIKCEQNLGHDTMYWYKQDSKKFLKIMFSYNNKELIINETVPNRFSPKSPDKAHLNLHINSLELGDSAVYFCASSPRGGNGELFFGEGSRLTVL.

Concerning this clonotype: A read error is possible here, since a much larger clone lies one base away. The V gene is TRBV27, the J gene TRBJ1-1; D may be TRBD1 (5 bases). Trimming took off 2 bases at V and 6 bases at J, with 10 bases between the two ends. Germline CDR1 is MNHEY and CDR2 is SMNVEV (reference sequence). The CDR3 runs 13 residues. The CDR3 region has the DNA TGTGCCAGCAGTTTAATGGGGGGTGCTGAAGCTTTCTTT. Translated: CASSLMGGAEAFF.

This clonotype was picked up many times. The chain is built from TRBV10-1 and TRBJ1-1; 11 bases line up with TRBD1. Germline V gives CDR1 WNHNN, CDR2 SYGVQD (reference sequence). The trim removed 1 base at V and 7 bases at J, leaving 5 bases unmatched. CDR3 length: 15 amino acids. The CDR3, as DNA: TGCGCCAGCAGTGAGTTCGCCGGGACAGGGGGTGAAGCTTTCTTT. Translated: CASSEFAGTGGEAFF.

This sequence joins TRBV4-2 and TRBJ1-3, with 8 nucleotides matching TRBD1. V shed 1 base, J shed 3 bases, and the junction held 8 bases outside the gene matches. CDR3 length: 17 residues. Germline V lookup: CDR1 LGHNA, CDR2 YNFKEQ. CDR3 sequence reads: CASSQVAGGAGGNTIYF. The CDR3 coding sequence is TGTGCCAGCAGCCAAGTCGCAGGGGGCGCGGGTGGAAACACCATATATTTT.

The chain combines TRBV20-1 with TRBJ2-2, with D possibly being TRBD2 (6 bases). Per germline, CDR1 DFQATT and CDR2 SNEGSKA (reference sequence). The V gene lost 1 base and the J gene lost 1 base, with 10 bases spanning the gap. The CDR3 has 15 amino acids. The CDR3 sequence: CSARGVGRNTGELFF. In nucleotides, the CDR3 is TGCAGTGCTAGAGGGGTCGGGAGGAACACCGGGGAGCTGTTTTTT.

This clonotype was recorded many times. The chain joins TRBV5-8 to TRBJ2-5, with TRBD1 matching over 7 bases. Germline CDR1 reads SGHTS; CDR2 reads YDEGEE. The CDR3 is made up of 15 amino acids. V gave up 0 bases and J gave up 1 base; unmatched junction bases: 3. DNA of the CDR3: TGTGCCAGCAGCTTGGAGTGGGACAGCCAAGAGACCCAGTACTTC. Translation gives CASSLEWDSQETQYF.

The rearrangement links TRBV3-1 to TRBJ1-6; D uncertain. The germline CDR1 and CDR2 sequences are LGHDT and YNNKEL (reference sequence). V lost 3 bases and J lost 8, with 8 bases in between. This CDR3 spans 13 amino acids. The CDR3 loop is CASSQLRDSPLHF. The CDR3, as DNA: TGTGCCAGCAGCCAGCTACGGGATTCACCCCTCCACTTT. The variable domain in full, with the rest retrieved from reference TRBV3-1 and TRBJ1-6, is DTAVSQTPKYLVTQMGNDKSIKCEQNLGHDTMYWYKQDSKKFLKIMFSYNNKELIINETVPNRFSPKSPDKAHLNLHINSLELGDSAVYFCASSQLRDSPLHFGNGTRLTVT.

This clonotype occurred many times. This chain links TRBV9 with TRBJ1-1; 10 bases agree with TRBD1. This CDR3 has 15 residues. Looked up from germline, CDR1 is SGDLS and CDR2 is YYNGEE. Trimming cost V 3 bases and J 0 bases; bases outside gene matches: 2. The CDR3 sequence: CASSGQGAMNTEAFF. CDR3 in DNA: TGTGCCAGCAGCGGACAGGGGGCGATGAACACTGAAGCTTTCTTT.